This section outlines one T cell receptor beta chain sequence together with its context. Its target is unknown. All participating donors were Caucasian adults from Nashville, Tennessee. The V gene's germline CDR1 is SEHNR and CDR2 FQNEAQ (reference sequence). V was clipped by 0 bases and J by 3 bases, with 11 bases between them. There are 15 residues in the CDR3. The sample comes from a study of shared clonotypes between healthy human individuals. Study-wide context: Three CD4 naive, three CD4 memory, two CD8 naive and one CD8 memory plate were used per donor.

Study findings and constraints: Shared clonotypes across all four donors exceeded non-shared ones in generation probability. Some naive CD4 clonotypes, roughly 5%, turned up in common across a few donors.

Assay: immunoSEQ multiplex PCR; the TCRdb copy retains only in-frame clones and omits some. The repertoire consists of approximately 2,000,000 clones, with just under 95% occurring once and the leading ten covering roughly 0.34%. V and J are TRBV7-9 and TRBJ1-2, with D tentatively TRBD1 (6 bases). Sequenced sample: naive CD4+ T cells from PBMCs. Subset noted: CD45RA+ positively selected. This TCR was recovered from a man in his late teens or twenties in good health. Some clones in this sample may be carry-over from other donors' samples. CDR3 sequence reads: CASSLAVDRYYGYTF. In DNA form, the CDR3 reads TGTGCCAGCAGCTTAGCTGTGGACAGATACTATGGCTACACCTTC.